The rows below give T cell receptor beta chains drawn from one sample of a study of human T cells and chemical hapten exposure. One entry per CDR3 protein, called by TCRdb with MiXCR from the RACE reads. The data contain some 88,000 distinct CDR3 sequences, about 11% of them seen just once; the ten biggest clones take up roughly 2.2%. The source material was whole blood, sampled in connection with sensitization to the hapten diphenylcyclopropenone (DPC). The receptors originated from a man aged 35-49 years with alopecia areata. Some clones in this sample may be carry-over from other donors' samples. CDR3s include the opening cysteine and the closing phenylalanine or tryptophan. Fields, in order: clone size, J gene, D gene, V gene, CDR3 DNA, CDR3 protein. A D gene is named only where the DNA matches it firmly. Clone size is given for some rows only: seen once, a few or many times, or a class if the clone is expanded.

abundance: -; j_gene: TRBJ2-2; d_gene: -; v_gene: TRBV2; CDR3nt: TGTGCCAGCCGGTTGACCGGGGAGCTGTTTTTT; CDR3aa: CASRLTGELFF
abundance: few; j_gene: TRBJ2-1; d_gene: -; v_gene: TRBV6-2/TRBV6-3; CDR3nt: TGTGCCAGCAGCCGTCACCCCCGGGACCCACGGTTCTTC; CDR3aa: CASSRHPRDPRFF
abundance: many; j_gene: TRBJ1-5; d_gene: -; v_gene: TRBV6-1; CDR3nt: TGTGCCAGCAGGTATACGGGGCAGCCCCAGCATTTT; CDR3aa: CASRYTGQPQHF
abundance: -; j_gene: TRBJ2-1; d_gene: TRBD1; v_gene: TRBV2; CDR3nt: TGTGCCAGCAGGGGACAGGGGGCGGGTGAGCAGTTCTTC; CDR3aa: CASRGQGAGEQFF
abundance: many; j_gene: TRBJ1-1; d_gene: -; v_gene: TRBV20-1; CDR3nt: TGCAGTGCCTTCAGGGACCGGAACACTGAAGCTTTCTTT; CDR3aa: CSAFRDRNTEAFF
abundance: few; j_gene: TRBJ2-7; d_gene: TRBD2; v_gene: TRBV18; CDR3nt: TGTGCCAGCCATAGGACTAGCGACTCCTACGAGCAGTACTTC; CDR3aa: CASHRTSDSYEQYF
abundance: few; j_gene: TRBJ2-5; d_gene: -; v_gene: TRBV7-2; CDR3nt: TGTGCCAGCAGCCCCCCGGGACTCCAAGAGACCCAGTACTTC; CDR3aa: CASSPPGLQETQYF
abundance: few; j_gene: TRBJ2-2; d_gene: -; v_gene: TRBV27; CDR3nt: TGTGCCAGCAGTTTTGACACGGTGGCTACCGGGGAGCTGTTTTTT; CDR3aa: CASSFDTVATGELFF
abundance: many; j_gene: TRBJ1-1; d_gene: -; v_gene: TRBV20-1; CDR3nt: TGCAGTGCCGGAAGGGCAGACACTGAAGCTTTCTTT; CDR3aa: CSAGRADTEAFF
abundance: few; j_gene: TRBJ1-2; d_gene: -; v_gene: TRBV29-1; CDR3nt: TGCAGCGTTGACCCAAGTGGGGTCGGCTACACCTTC; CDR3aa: CSVDPSGVGYTF
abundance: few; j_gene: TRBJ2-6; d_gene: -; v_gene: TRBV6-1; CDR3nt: TGTGCCAGCAGTGAATGGGGCTCTGGGGCCAACGTCCTGACTTTC; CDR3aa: CASSEWGSGANVLTF
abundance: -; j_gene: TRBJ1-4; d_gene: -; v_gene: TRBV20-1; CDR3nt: TGCAGTGCTAGAGAAGAAGGACAGTCCCATGAAAAACTGTTTTTT; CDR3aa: CSAREEGQSHEKLFF
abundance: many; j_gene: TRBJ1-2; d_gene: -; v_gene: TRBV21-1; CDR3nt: TGTGCCAGCAGCAAAATGGAGAGGACAGGGCCCAACTATGGCTACACCTTC; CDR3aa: CASSKMERTGPNYGYTF
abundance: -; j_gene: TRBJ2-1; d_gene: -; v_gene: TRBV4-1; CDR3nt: TGCGCCAGCAGCCAAGATTCGGGATCCAATGAGCAGTTCTTC; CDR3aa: CASSQDSGSNEQFF
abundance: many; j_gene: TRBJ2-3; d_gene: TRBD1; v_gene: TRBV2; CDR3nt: TGTGCCAACAACGGCGCCTCCACGACAGGGGAAGGGACAGATACGCAGTATTTT; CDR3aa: CANNGASTTGEGTDTQYF
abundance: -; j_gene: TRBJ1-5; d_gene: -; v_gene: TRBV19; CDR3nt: TGTGCCAGTAGTCGATGGGATCAGCCCCAGCATTTT; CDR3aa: CASSRWDQPQHF
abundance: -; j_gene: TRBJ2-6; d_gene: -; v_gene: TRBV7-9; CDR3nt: TGTGCCAGCAGAGAGGGGGCTGGGGCCAACGTCCTGACTTTC; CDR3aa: CASREGAGANVLTF
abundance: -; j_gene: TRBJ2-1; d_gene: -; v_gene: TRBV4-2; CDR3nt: TGTGCCAGCAGCCAAGAGGGGGCAGTACGGCAGTTCTTC; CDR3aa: CASSQEGAVRQFF
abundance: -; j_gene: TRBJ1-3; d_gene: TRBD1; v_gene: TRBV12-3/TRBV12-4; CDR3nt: TGTGCCAGCAGTGGACAGGAGAACACCATATATTTT; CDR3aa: CASSGQENTIYF
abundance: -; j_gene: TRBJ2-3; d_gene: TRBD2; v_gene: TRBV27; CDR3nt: TGTGCCAGCAGTTTTCGACTAGCGGGAGGGCCGCATACGCAGTATTTT; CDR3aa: CASSFRLAGGPHTQYF
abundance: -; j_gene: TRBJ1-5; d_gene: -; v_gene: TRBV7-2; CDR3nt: TGTGCCAGCAGCTTGGACCCTAGAATAAGGCCCCAGCATTTT; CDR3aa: CASSLDPRIRPQHF
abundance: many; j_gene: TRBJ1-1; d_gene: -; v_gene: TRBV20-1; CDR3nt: TGCAGTGCTCACCCCGGGGGGGTGCTGAACACTGAAGCTTTCTTT; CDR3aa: CSAHPGGVLNTEAFF
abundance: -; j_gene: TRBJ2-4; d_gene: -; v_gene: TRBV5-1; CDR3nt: TGCGCCAGCAGCCTGGGACAAGCCAAAAACATTCAGTACTTC; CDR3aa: CASSLGQAKNIQYF
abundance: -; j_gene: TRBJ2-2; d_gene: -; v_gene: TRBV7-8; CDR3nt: TGTGCCAGCGAATTCTCAGGCGGGCTGTTTTTT; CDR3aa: CASEFSGGLFF
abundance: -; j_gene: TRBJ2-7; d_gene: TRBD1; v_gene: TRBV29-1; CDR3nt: TGCAGCGTTGCTAATGGACAGGAGACTCTCTTCTCCTACGAGCAGTACTTC; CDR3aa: CSVANGQETLFSYEQYF
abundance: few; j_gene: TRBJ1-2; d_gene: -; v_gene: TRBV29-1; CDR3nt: TGCAGCGTTGAAGATCTAGGCGTAACCATCTATGGCTACACCTTC; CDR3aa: CSVEDLGVTIYGYTF
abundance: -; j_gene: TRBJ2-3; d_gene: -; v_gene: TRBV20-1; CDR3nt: TGCAGTGCTCCCCACCTAGCTGATACGCAGTATTTT; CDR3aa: CSAPHLADTQYF
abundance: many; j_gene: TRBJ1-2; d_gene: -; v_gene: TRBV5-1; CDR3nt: TGCGCCAGCAGCTTGGGGGCAGGGAATGGCTATGGCTACACCTTC; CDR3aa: CASSLGAGNGYGYTF
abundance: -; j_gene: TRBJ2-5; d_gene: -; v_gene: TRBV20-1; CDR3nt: TGCAGTGCTAGAGTCTTACACGGTGGGGGAGAGACCCAGTACTTC; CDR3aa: CSARVLHGGGETQYF
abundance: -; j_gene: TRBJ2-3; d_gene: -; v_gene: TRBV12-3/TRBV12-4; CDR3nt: TGTGCCAGCAGTTTTACCGGGAGTCGGTCGGCAGATACGCAGTATTTT; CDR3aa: CASSFTGSRSADTQYF
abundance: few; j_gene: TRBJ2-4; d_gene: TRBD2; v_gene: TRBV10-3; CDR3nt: TGTGCCATCAGTGACCCAGCGGGAGTAGCCAAAAACATTCAGTACTTC; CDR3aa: CAISDPAGVAKNIQYF
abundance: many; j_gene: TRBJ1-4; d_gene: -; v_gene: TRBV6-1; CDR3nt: TGTGCCAGCTATAACGGATACTGGGGAGCAACTAATGAAAAACTGTTTTTT; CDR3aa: CASYNGYWGATNEKLFF
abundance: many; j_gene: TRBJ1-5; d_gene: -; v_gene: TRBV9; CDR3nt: TGTGCCAGCAGCGTCGATACAGGGTTTGGACAGCCCCAGCATTTT; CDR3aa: CASSVDTGFGQPQHF
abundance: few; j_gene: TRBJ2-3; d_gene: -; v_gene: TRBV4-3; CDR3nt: TGCGCCAGCAGCCCGTATGGGGCGGGGCGCACAGATACGCAGTATTTT; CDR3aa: CASSPYGAGRTDTQYF
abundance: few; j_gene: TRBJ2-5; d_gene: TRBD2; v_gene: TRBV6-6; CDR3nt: TGTGCCAGCAGTTCCCACCCGACTAGCTCAAAAGAGACCCAGTACTTC; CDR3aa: CASSSHPTSSKETQYF
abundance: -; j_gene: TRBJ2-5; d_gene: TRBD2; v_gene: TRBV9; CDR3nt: TGTGCCAGCAGCCTGGGACTAGCGGGAGTAGAAGAGACCCAGTACTTC; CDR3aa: CASSLGLAGVEETQYF
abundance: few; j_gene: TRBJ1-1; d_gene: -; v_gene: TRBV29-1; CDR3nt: TGCAGTGGTGTGGGAGCTGGGCCTGAAGCTTTCTTT; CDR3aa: CSGVGAGPEAFF
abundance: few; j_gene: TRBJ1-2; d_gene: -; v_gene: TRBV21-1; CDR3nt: TGTGCCAGCAGCAAAGATGTGGCGGACTTGGGCTACACCTTC; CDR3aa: CASSKDVADLGYTF
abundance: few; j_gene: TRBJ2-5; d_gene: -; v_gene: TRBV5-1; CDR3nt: TGCGCCAGCAGCCTGAGCGGCAACCAAGAGACCCAGTACTTC; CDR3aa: CASSLSGNQETQYF
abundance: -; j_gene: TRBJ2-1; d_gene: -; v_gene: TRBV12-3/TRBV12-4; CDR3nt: TGTGCCAGCAGTTTACGGCCTGGGGATGAGCAGTTCTTC; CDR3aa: CASSLRPGDEQFF
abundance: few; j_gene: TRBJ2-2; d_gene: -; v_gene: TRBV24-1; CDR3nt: TGTGCCACCAGTTATAGCACCGGGGAGCTGTTTTTT; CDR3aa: CATSYSTGELFF
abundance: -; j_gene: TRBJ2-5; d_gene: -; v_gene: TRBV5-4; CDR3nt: TGTGCCAGCAGCTTCCACAGGATGCCAGAAGAGACCCAGTACTTC; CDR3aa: CASSFHRMPEETQYF
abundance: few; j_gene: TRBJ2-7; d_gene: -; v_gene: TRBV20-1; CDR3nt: TGCAGTGCTAGCCGTCATAGCACCTACGAGCAGTACTTC; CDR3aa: CSASRHSTYEQYF
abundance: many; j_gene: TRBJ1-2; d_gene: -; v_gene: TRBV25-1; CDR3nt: TGTGCCAGCAGTGAATACGGGGGTAACTATGGCTACACCTTC; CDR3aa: CASSEYGGNYGYTF
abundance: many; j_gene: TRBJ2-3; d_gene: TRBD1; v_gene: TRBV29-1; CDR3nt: TGCAGCGTATTACAGGGGCTGGCAGATACGCAGTATTTT; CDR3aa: CSVLQGLADTQYF
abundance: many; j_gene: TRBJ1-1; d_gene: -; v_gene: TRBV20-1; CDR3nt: TGCAGGACATCAAGCATGAACACTGAAGCTTTCTTT; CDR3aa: CRTSSMNTEAFF
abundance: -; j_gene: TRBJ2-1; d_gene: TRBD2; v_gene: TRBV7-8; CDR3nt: TGTGCCAGCAGCCCTGGGACTAGCGGGTCCAATGAGCAGTTCTTC; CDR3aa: CASSPGTSGSNEQFF
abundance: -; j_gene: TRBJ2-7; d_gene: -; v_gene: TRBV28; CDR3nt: TGTGCCAGCAGTTTTGTAGATTCCTACGAGCAGTACTTC; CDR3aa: CASSFVDSYEQYF
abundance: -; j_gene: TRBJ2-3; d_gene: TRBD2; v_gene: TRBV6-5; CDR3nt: TGTGCCAGCAGCACCGGACTAGCCGGGGATACGCAGTATTTT; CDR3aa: CASSTGLAGDTQYF
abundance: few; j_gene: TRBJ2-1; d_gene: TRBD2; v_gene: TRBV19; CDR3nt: TGTGCCAGTAGTACCCCTACTAGCGGGAGTATATATGAGCAGTTCTTC; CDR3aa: CASSTPTSGSIYEQFF
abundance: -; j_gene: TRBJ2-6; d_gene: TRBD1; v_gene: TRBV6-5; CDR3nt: TGTGCCAGCAGTTACGGGACAGGGAGAGGTGGGGCCAACGTCCTGACTTTC; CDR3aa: CASSYGTGRGGANVLTF
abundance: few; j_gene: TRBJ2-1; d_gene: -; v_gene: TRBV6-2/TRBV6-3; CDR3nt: TGTGCCAGCAGCCGTTTCGGGTACAATGAGCAGTTCTTC; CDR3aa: CASSRFGYNEQFF
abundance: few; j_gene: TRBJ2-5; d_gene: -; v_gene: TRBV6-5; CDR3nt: TGTGCCAGCAGTTACTCGGTCGGCGCGCCTGAGAAAGAGACCCAGTACTTC; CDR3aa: CASSYSVGAPEKETQYF
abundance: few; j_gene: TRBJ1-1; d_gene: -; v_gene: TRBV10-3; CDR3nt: TGTGCCATCAGTGAGTCGAAAGGGAGGGCTGAAGCTTTCTTT; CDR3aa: CAISESKGRAEAFF
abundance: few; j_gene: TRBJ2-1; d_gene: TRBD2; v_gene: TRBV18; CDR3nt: TGTGCCAGCTCACCACCGACGCTAGCGGGAGTTTATGAGCAGTTCTTC; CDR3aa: CASSPPTLAGVYEQFF